A selection of T cell receptor beta chains follows, all from one sample in a study of T cell responses to AZD1222 COVID-19 vaccine. Measured with immunoSEQ multiplex PCR; TCRdb has only the in-frame clones, and not every one. The table records tens of thousands of clones, 80% to 90% of them present only once. This material consisted of peripheral blood, taken on day 0 of AZD1222 vaccination. The receptors here all came from an adult in good health. CDR3s leave out the opening cysteine and the closing phenylalanine or tryptophan. Size values are once, few and many counts, or a class for expanded clones, and some rows have none.

clone size: NA; V gene: TRBV7-9; J gene: TRBJ2-2; CDR3 protein: ASSLDVTGELF
clone size: NA; V gene: TRBV28; J gene: TRBJ2-3; CDR3 protein: ASRGQGTDTQY
clone size: NA; V gene: TRBV11-2; J gene: TRBJ2-5; CDR3 protein: ASSRDRPQETQY
clone size: once; V gene: TRBV6-5; J gene: TRBJ2-6; CDR3 protein: ASASGGGANVLT
clone size: once; V gene: TRBV11-3; J gene: TRBJ2-1; CDR3 protein: ASSLELGVYNEQF
clone size: NA; V gene: TRBV28; J gene: TRBJ1-2; CDR3 protein: ASSQPHGYGYT
clone size: once; V gene: TRBV10-3; J gene: TRBJ2-7; CDR3 protein: AISDGADSSYEQY
clone size: NA; V gene: TRBV18; J gene: TRBJ2-2; CDR3 protein: ASSPPIRDGAGELF
clone size: NA; V gene: TRBV29-1; J gene: TRBJ2-2; CDR3 protein: SVEVRPNTGELF
clone size: NA; V gene: TRBV20-1; J gene: TRBJ2-1; CDR3 protein: SATSYNEQF
clone size: NA; V gene: TRBV7-8; J gene: TRBJ2-1; CDR3 protein: ASSPSINEQF
clone size: NA; V gene: TRBV7-2; J gene: TRBJ2-2; CDR3 protein: ASSLVPSANTGELF
clone size: NA; V gene: TRBV7-9; J gene: TRBJ2-1; CDR3 protein: ASSFTTVQF
clone size: few; V gene: TRBV19; J gene: TRBJ1-1; CDR3 protein: ASSLGGGRVYPEAF
clone size: NA; V gene: TRBV3-1/TRBV3-2; J gene: TRBJ1-4; CDR3 protein: ASSPGQGGEKLF
clone size: NA; V gene: TRBV9; J gene: TRBJ2-7; CDR3 protein: ASSVAERASSYEQY
clone size: NA; V gene: TRBV2; J gene: TRBJ1-4; CDR3 protein: ASKGPSEKLF
clone size: NA; V gene: TRBV10-3; J gene: TRBJ2-2; CDR3 protein: AINSGTTTNTGELF
clone size: NA; V gene: TRBV20-1; J gene: TRBJ1-5; CDR3 protein: SASIMSSSNQPQH
clone size: NA; V gene: TRBV5-5; J gene: TRBJ2-1; CDR3 protein: ASSSFISDNEQF
clone size: NA; V gene: TRBV14; J gene: TRBJ1-5; CDR3 protein: ASSPTGGQPQH
clone size: NA; V gene: TRBV11-2; J gene: TRBJ2-5; CDR3 protein: ASSPIGGWDGETQY
clone size: NA; V gene: TRBV18; J gene: TRBJ2-2; CDR3 protein: ASSPGTGVGTGELF
clone size: NA; V gene: TRBV5-6; J gene: TRBJ1-6; CDR3 protein: ASSLVGYNSPLH
clone size: once; V gene: TRBV12-3/TRBV12-4; J gene: TRBJ2-5; CDR3 protein: ASSLNGKETQY
clone size: NA; V gene: TRBV18; J gene: TRBJ1-5; CDR3 protein: ASSPGTGHNQPQH